This TCR beta chain is from a study of cytomegalovirus exposure and HLA in healthy donors. About the research overall: Most donors, roughly 77% of a few hundred genotyped, fell in the Caucasian-associated ancestry cluster.

The CDR3 totals 14 residues. Germline V gives CDR1 GTSNPN, CDR2 SVGIG (reference sequence). The V and J ends lost 1 base and 4 bases, in that order; junction bases with no gene match: 4. This clone appeared once. Its antigen is undetermined. Study-level results: In a later analysis, compared with equally common non-associated chains, HLA-associated beta chains were more expanded.

Use of 60 Vbeta and 13 Jbeta primers characterized the PCR. The method was immunoSEQ multiplex PCR; TCRdb's version includes in-frame clones alone and lacks a portion of them. The sample carries roughly 150,000 clones, roughly four fifths recorded once. This clonotype was obtained from a man aged 40-55 years in good health and CMV-seronegative. Sequenced input: PBMCs. The chain recombines TRBV30 with TRBJ2-5, with TRBD2 matching over 9 bases. CDR3 in amino acids: CAWSGSGSGETQYF. CDR3 nucleotide sequence: TGTGCCTGGAGTGGTAGCGGGAGCGGAGAGACCCAGTACTTC.